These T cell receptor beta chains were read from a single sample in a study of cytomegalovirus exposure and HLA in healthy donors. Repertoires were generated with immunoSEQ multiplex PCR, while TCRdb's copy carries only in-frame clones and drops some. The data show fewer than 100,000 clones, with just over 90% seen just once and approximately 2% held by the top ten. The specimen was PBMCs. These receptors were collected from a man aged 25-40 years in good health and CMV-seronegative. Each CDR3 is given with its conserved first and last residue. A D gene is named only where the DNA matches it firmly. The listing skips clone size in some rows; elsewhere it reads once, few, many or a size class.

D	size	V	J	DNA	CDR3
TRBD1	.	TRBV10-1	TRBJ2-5	TGCGCCAGCAGTGCCTCAACAGGGGCGCGGGAGACCCAGTACTTC	CASSASTGARETQYF
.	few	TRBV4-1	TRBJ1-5	TGCGCCAGCAGCCTTATACTGGGCAATCAGCCCCAGCATTTT	CASSLILGNQPQHF
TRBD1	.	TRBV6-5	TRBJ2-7	TGTGCCAGCAGTTACTCGCTAGGGGGCGTTTACGAGCAGTACTTC	CASSYSLGGVYEQYF
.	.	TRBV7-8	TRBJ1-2	TGTGCCAGCAGCTTAACAGGTTCAGGGGGCTACACCTTC	CASSLTGSGGYTF
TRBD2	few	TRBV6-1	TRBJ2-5	TGTGCCAGCAGTGTGGGTAGCGGGGGAGGAGAGACCCAGTACTTC	CASSVGSGGGETQYF
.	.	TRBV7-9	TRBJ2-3	TGTGCCAGCAGCCATAGCTTGACCTCTAGCGAGTGGGGCACAGATACGCAGTATTTT	CASSHSLTSSEWGTDTQYF
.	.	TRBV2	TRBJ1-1	TGTGCCAGCAGTGAACAATCCGAGGACACTGAAGCTTTCTTT	CASSEQSEDTEAFF
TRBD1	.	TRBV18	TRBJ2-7	TGTGCCAGCTCACCAAGAAGTGTTCGAGACAGGGGGCTAGAGCAGTACTTC	CASSPRSVRDRGLEQYF
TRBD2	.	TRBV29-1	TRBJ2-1	TGCAGCGTTCGGACTAGCGGGGCTAGAAATGAGCAGTTCTTC	CSVRTSGARNEQFF
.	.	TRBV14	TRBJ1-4	TGTGCCAGCAGCCCGATAGCCACAACTAATGAAAAACTGTTTTTT	CASSPIATTNEKLFF
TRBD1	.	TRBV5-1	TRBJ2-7	TGCGCCAGCAGCCCCAGGACAGGGGCTACGACCTACGAGCAGTACTTC	CASSPRTGATTYEQYF
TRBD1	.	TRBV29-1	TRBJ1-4	TGCAGCGTCTCCCGGGACAGGGGTGAAAAACTGTTTTTT	CSVSRDRGEKLFF
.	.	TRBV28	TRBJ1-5	TGTGCCAGCAGTTTATATACGACGGGGAATCAGCCCCAGCATTTT	CASSLYTTGNQPQHF
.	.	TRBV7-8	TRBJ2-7	TGTGCCAGCAGCTTAGCATGGGGAGGCTACGAGCAGTACTTC	CASSLAWGGYEQYF
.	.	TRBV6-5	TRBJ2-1	TGTGCCAGCAGTTACCAGGGTAGCGGAGCCCCGCAGTTCTTC	CASSYQGSGAPQFF
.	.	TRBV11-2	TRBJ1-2	TGTGCCAGCAGAGGTGCAGACTCCTATGGCTACACCTTC	CASRGADSYGYTF
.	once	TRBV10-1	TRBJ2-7	TGCGCCAGCATCCCCCCCGCAGGGGCCGACAAAAACTACGAGCAGTACTTC	CASIPPAGADKNYEQYF
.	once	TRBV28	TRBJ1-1	TGTGCCAGCAAAGTTAGGGGCACTGAAGCTTTCTTT	CASKVRGTEAFF
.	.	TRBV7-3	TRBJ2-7	TGTGCCAGCAGCTTAGTGGGAGCCCACGAGCAGTACTTC	CASSLVGAHEQYF
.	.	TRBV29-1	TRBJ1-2	TGCAGCGTTGGTCAGAACTATGGCTACACCTTC	CSVGQNYGYTF
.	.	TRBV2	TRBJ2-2	TGTGCCAGCAGTGTCCGGGGGACGAACACCGGGGAGCTGTTTTTT	CASSVRGTNTGELFF
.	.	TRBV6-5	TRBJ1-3	TGTGCCAGCACAGGCAGATCCTTCTCTGGAAACACCATATATTTT	CASTGRSFSGNTIYF
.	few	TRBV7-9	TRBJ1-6	TGTGCCAGCAGCACCCGACAGAGGAGCTCCTATAATTCACCCCTCCACTTT	CASSTRQRSSYNSPLHF
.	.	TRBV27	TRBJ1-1	TGTGCCAGCAGTTTATATAGTGGGGACTGGGCTTTCTTT	CASSLYSGDWAFF
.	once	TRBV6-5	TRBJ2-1	TGTGCCAGCTTGAAATCGGATGAGCAGTTCTTC	CASLKSDEQFF
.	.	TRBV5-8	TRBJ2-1	TGTGCCAGCAGCCGGGCCCGACAGGTGTACTACAATGAGCAGTTCTTC	CASSRARQVYYNEQFF
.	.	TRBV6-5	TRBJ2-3	TGTGCCAGCAGTTACTCGTTCCGGCGGGACACAGATACGCAGTATTTT	CASSYSFRRDTDTQYF
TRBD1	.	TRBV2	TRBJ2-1	TGTGCCAGCAGCGAGACAGGGGGGGACATAATCTTC	CASSETGGDIIF
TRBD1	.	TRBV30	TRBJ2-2	TGTGCCTGGAGTTCCGGGACAGAAAACACCGGGGAGCTGTTTTTT	CAWSSGTENTGELFF
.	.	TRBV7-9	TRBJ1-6	TGTGCCAGCAGCTTATCCGGTCAGGATAATTCACCCCTCCACTTT	CASSLSGQDNSPLHF
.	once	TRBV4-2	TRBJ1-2	TGTGCCAGCAGCCAAGGGACAACCATCTATGGCTACACCTTC	CASSQGTTIYGYTF
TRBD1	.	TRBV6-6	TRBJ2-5	TGTGCCAGCAGTGACGGACAGGCCGTCCAAGAGACCCAGTACTTC	CASSDGQAVQETQYF
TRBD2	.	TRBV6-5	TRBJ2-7	TGTGCCAGCAGTTACCGGGAGGGTCTGGGCTACGAGCAGTACTTC	CASSYREGLGYEQYF
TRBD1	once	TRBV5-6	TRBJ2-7	TGTGCCAGCAGCTTCTTCGGGACAGGGTTCTACGAGCAGTACTTC	CASSFFGTGFYEQYF
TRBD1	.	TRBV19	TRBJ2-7	TGTGCCAGCACTGCAGGGGGCGGCTACGAGCAGTACTTC	CASTAGGGYEQYF
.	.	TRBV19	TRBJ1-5	TGTGCCAGTAATCAGGGGTATCAGCCCCAGCATTTT	CASNQGYQPQHF
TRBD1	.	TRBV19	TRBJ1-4	TGTGCCAGTACCGACGACAGGGAGGCTGAAAAACTGTTTTTT	CASTDDREAEKLFF
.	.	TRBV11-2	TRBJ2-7	TGTGCCAGCAACCCCGGGCGGGTTATGGGCGAGCAGTACTTC	CASNPGRVMGEQYF
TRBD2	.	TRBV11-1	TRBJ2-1	TGTGCCAGCAGCCTAAGACTAGCGGGGAAAAACTCCTACAATGAGCAGTTCTTC	CASSLRLAGKNSYNEQFF
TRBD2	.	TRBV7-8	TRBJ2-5	TGTGCCAGCACCTTCGGAGGGGACTACCCAAAGGGGACCCAGTACTTC	CASTFGGDYPKGTQYF
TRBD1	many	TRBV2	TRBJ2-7	TGTGCCAGCAGTGAGTCCGGACAGGGGGCTTCGAGCGAGCAGTACTTC	CASSESGQGASSEQYF
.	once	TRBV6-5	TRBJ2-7	TGTGCCAGCAGTTACGTGTACTACGAGCAGTACTTC	CASSYVYYEQYF
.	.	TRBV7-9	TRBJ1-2	TGTGCCAGCAGCTCAATCAGGGCGGACTATGGCTACACCTTC	CASSSIRADYGYTF
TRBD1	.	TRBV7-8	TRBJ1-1	TGTGCCAGCAGCCGACCCCTGGACAGGGATAACACTGAAGCTTTCTTT	CASSRPLDRDNTEAFF
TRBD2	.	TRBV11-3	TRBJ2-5	TGTGCCAGCAGCTTAGGAAGCGGGAAGGGAGAGACCCAGTACTTC	CASSLGSGKGETQYF
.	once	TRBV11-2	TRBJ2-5	TGTGCCAGCAGCTTCGGGGAGGCCCAGTACTTC	CASSFGEAQYF
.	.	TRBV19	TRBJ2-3	TGTGCCAGTAGTATCACAGGCCCCGGTACGCAGTATTTT	CASSITGPGTQYF
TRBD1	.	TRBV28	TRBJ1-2	TGTGCCACATCACCCCGTAAGACAGGGTCAGGCTACACCTTC	CATSPRKTGSGYTF
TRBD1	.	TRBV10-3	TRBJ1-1	TGTGCCATCAGTGGGCGGACAGGGAGAGGTTCGAACACTGAAGCTTTCTTT	CAISGRTGRGSNTEAFF
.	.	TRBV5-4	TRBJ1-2	TGTGCCAGCAGGGGGGGGGCGGAATACTATGGCTACACCTTC	CASRGGAEYYGYTF
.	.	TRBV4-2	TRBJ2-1	TGTGCCAGCAGCCAAGAGACTAGTATGCAGCTCAGCTCCTACAATGAGCAGTTCTTC	CASSQETSMQLSSYNEQFF
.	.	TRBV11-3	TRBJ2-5	TGTGCCAGCAGCTTAGCTTCCGAGACCCAGTACTTC	CASSLASETQYF
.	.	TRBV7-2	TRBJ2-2	TGTGCCAGCAGCCTACATCGGGACACAGGGGAGCTGTTTTTT	CASSLHRDTGELFF
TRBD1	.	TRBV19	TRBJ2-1	TGTGCCAGTAGTATCTCCAAAGGACAGGCCGAAGAGCAGTTCTTC	CASSISKGQAEEQFF
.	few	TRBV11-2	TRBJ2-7	TGTGCCAGCAGCTTAGTTCCGGAGGAGGGCGAGCAGTACTTC	CASSLVPEEGEQYF